These 16 T cell receptor beta chains share one sample of origin, sequenced in a study of CD8+CD57+ T cells in acquired aplastic anemia (dated by TCRdb to 2017 to 2018). Instrument on record: Illumina HiSeq 2000. Genomic DNA served as template for TCR beta VDJ combination and CDR3 sequence profiling. TCRdb reran the public reads through fastp at Q25 and MiXCR, keeping productive beta chains. Under each unique CDR3 protein, matching rows form one entry showing the most common genes and DNA. The sample table holds about 210,000 distinct CDR3 sequences, of which 60% to 65% were seen once. 25% to 35% of the sample comes from the top ten. Material for sequencing was sorted CD4+, CD8+, or CD8+CD57+ T cells (not recorded which) from PBMCs. The receptors derive from a human donor in good health.

The genes are TRBV10-3 and TRBJ2-7; 10 bases align to TRBD2. Germline trimming cut 1 base from V and 3 bases from J; bases unmatched to any gene: 3. CDR3 length equals 15 residues. CDR1 ENHRY and CDR2 SYGVKD come from the germline V gene. CDR3 protein: CAISEWASGSYEQYF. The CDR3, as DNA: TGTGCCATCAGTGAGTGGGCTAGCGGGAGCTACGAGCAGTACTTC.

This clonotype has a count of ten or more. The V and J genes are TRBV10-3 and TRBJ2-3, with no clear D. The V gene lost 0 bases and the J gene lost 0 bases, with 4 bases spanning the gap. Germline V gene lookup returns CDR1 ENHRY and CDR2 SYGVKD. CDR3 length equals 14 residues. The CDR3 sequence: CAISESGSTDTQYF. The CDR3 region has the DNA TGTGCCATCAGTGAGTCCGGCAGCACAGATACGCAGTATTTT.

Ten or more counts support this clonotype. The V call is TRBV20-1, the J call TRBJ2-7; D is uncertain. Trimming took 4 bases from V and 3 from J, leaving 16 bases between them. Germline V CDR1 and CDR2: DFQATT, SNEGSKA (reference sequence). The CDR3 runs to 14 residues. DNA for the CDR3: TGCAGTGCTAAAGGCACAGCCTCCTTCTACGAGCAGTACTTC. Protein product: CSAKGTASFYEQYF.

The count of this clonotype is one. J is TRBJ2-3 and V is TRBV19; 14 bases are a match to TRBD2. Germline loops: CDR1 LNHDA, CDR2 SQIVND (reference sequence). The CDR3 has 18 amino acids. Trimming removed 3 bases from V and 4 bases from J; junction bases left unmatched: 9. The CDR3 reads CASSIGLAGGREADTQYF. The CDR3, as DNA: TGTGCCAGTAGTATCGGACTAGCGGGGGGCCGAGAAGCAGATACGCAGTATTTT.

In DNA, the CDR3 is TGTGCCAGCAGTTACTTAGTCACCGGGGAGCTGTTTTTT. Residues: CASSYLVTGELFF. The V gene is TRBV6-6, the J gene TRBJ2-2; D is uncertain. Germline CDR1 and CDR2: MNHNY and SVGAGI (reference sequence). The CDR3 loop spans 13 amino acids. Trimming stripped 1 base from V and 4 bases from J, with 4 bases between.

This clonotype was detected many times. The V and J genes are TRBV12-3 or TRBV12-4 and TRBJ1-6; 12 bases map to TRBD1. Trimming took 5 bases from V and 0 from J; bases not matched to a gene: 14. The CDR3 extends over 21 amino acids. This chain's CDR3 is CASSEGGDRGLRSSYNSPLHF. The CDR3 nucleotides are TGTGCCAGCAGTGAGGGGGGGGACAGGGGGCTTAGGAGCTCCTATAATTCACCCCTCCACTTT.

Of note for this clonotype: It is likely a read error, because the conserved phenylalanine at the end of the CDR3 is missing. The chain joins TRBV15 to TRBJ1-2; D is ambiguous. Trimming took 0 bases from V and 0 from J, leaving 11 bases between them. CDR3 length: 16 amino acids. Germline CDR1 reads LNHNV; CDR2 reads YYDKDF (reference sequence). CDR3 coding DNA: TGTGCCACCAGCAGAGAATTGGGGATAGCTAACTATGGCTACACCCTC. It encodes CATSRELGIANYGYTL.

J is TRBJ2-7 and V is TRBV20-1; 9 bases line up with TRBD2. This CDR3 contains 15 residues. Germline lookup yields CDR1 DFQATT and CDR2 SNEGSKA (reference sequence). The trim removed 6 bases at V and 7 bases at J, leaving 16 bases unmatched. CDR3 in DNA: TGCAGTGCCTCCGGAGCAAAAGCGGGAGGTGGTGAGCAGTACTTC. This encodes CSASGAKAGGGEQYF.

This chain links TRBV20-1 with TRBJ1-1, with D possibly being TRBD1 (6 bases). V was clipped by 6 bases and J by 8 bases, with 16 bases between them. The germline gives CDR1 DFQATT, CDR2 SNEGSKA (reference sequence). The CDR3 spans 12 residues. The CDR3 nucleotides read TGCAGTGCGGGAGGGGGTTGGTCCGAAGCTTTCTTT. This translates into CSAGGGWSEAFF.

The genes are TRBV10-2 and TRBJ1-2, with a possible D match to TRBD1 (6 bases). Germline-derived CDR1 and CDR2 are WSHSY and SAAADI. V lost 5 bases, J lost 4 bases, and 20 bases lay in between. The CDR3 is 16 amino acids. This chain's CDR3 is CASSTWGGPDLYGYTF. The CDR3 DNA is TGCGCCAGCAGTACTTGGGGGGGGCCGGACCTCTATGGCTACACCTTC.

This clonotype was seen ten or more times. The chain combines TRBV24-1 with TRBJ2-1; D is perhaps TRBD2 (5 bases). V lost 4 bases and J lost 2, with 11 bases in between. Germline CDR1 reads KGHDR; CDR2 reads SFDVKD. This CDR3 is 15 amino acids long. In nucleotides, the CDR3 is TGTGCCACCAGTGAAGAGGGAGCCACCTACAATGAGCAGTTCTTC. Residues: CATSEEGATYNEQFF.

This clonotype occurred many times. The gene calls are TRBV9 and TRBJ2-7; 7 bases match TRBD1. Germline V gene lookup returns CDR1 SGDLS and CDR2 YYNGEE. There are 14 residues in the CDR3. V gave up 3 bases and J gave up 3 bases; unmatched junction bases: 6. CDR3 nucleotide sequence: TGTGCCAGCAGCGCAACGGACAGGTTCTACGAGCAGTACTTC. Translated: CASSATDRFYEQYF.

This clonotype was detected ten times or more. The chain uses TRBV29-1 and TRBJ2-5, with D perhaps given as TRBD1 or TRBD2 (6 bases each). Germline lookup yields CDR1 SQVTM and CDR2 ANQGSEA. The CDR3 consists of 14 residues. Trimming removed 6 bases at V and 5 bases at J, with 19 bases between. The CDR3 DNA follows: TGCAGCGTCATATGGGGGGCCGCGGTGGAGACCCAGTACTTC. This sequence encodes CSVIWGAAVETQYF.

The rearrangement uses TRBV6-5 and TRBJ2-5; D possibly matches TRBD1 or TRBD2 (6 bases each). V shed 5 bases and J shed 7 bases, with 17 bases lying between them. From germline, CDR1 is MNHEY and CDR2 SVGAGI. The CDR3 has 14 residues. The chain's CDR3 is CASSPTRTAGTQYF. In DNA, the CDR3 is TGTGCCAGCAGTCCCACTAGGACAGCGGGGACCCAGTACTTC.

The V and J genes are TRBV7-9 and TRBJ2-7, with D perhaps matching TRBD1 (6 bases). The CDR3 has 13 residues. V was shortened by 5 bases and J by 4 bases, with 12 bases between the two germline ends. Germline V gives CDR1 SEHNR, CDR2 FQNEAQ (reference sequence). DNA for the CDR3: TGTGCCAGCAGCCCCACAGGGAAATACGAGCAGTACTTC. Protein: CASSPTGKYEQYF.

This clonotype turned up a few times. An end of the junction does not agree with germline; a read error may underlie this. The chain is built from TRBV7-6 and TRBJ1-4; 8 nucleotides line up with TRBD1. The CDR3 sequence is 15 residues long. The germline CDR1 and CDR2 sequences are SGHVS and FNYEAQ. CDR3 in DNA: TGTGCCAGCAGCTTAGGAGCGGGAGGACAGGGAGATTCGTTTTTC. Its protein is CASSLGAGGQGDSFF.